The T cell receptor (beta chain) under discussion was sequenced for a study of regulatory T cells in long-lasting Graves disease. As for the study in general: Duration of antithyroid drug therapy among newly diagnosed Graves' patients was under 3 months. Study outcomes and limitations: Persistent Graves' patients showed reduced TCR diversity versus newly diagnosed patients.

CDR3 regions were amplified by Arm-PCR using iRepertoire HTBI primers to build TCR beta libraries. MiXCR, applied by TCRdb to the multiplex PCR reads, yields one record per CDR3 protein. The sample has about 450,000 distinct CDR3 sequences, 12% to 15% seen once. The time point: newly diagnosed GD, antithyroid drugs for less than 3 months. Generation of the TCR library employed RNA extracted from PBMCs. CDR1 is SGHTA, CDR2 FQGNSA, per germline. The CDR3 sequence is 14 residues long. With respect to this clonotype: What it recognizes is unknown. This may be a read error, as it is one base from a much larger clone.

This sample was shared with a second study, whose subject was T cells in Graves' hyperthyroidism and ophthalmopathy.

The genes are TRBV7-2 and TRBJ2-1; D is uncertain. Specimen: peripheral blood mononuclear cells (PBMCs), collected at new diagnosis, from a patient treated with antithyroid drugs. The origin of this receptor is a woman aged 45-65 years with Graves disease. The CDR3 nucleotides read TGTGCCAACAGCTTAGTAGGACGGCTAGGTGAGCAGTTCTTC. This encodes CANSLVGRLGEQFF.